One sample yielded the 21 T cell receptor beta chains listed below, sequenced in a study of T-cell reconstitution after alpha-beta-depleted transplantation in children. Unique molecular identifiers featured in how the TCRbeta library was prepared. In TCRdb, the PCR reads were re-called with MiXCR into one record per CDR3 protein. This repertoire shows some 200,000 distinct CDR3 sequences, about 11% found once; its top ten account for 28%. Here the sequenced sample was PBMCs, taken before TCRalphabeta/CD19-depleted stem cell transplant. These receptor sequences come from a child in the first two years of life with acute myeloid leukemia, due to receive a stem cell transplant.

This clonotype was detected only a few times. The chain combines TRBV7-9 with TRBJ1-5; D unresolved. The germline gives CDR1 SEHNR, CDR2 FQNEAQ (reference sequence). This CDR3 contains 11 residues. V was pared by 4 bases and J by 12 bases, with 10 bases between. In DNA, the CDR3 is TGTGCCAGCAGCTCCCTCGAGGACCAGCATTTT. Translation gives CASSSLEDQHF. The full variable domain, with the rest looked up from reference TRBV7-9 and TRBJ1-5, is DTGVSQNPRHKITKRGQNVTFRCDPISEHNRLYWYRQTLGQGPEFLTYFQNEAQLEKSRLLSDRFSAERPKGSFSTLEIQRTEQGDSAMYLCASSSLEDQHFGDGTRLSIL.

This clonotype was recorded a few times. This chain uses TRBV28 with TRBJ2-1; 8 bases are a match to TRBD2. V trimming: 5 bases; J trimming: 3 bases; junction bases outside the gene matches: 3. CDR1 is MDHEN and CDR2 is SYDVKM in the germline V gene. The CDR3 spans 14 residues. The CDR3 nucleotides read TGTGCCAGCAGTCTTAGCGGGAACTACAATGAGCAGTTCTTC. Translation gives CASSLSGNYNEQFF.

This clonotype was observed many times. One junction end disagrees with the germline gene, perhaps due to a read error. CDR3 nucleotides: TGCGCCAGCAGCCCTGCGGTGGGCCAGAACACTGGAGCTTTCTTT. It specifies CASSPAVGQNTGAFF. The gene calls are TRBV5-1 and TRBJ1-1; D is unclear. Germline assignment: CDR1 SGHRS and CDR2 YFSETQ. CDR3 length: 15 amino acids. The full variable domain, with the rest looked up from reference TRBV5-1 and TRBJ1-1, is KAGVTQTPRYLIKTRGQQVTLSCSPISGHRSVSWYQQTPGQGLQFLFEYFSETQRNKGNFPGRFSGRQFSNSRSEMNVSTLELGDSALYLCASSPAVGQNTGAFFGQGTRLTVV.

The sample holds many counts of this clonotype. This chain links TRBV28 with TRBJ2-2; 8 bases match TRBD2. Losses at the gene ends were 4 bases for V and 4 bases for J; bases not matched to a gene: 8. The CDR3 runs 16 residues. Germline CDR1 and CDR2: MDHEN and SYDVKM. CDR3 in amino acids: CASSSPGLGTTGELFF. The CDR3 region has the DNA TGTGCCAGCAGTTCTCCGGGACTAGGGACCACCGGGGAGCTGTTTTTT.

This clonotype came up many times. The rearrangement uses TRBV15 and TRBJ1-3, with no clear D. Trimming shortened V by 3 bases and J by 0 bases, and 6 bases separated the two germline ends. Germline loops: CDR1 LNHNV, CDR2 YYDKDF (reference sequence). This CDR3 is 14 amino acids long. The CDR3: CATSRVSSGNTIYF. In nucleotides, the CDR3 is TGTGCCACCAGCAGGGTTAGCTCTGGAAACACCATATATTTT.

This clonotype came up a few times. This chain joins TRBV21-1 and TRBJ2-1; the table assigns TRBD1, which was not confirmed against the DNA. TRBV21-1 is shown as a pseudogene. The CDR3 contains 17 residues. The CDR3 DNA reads TGTGCCAGCAGTCCCTGGGGGAACAGGTGCTTTAGGGGTGAGCAGTTCTTC. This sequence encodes CASSPWGNRCFRGEQFF.

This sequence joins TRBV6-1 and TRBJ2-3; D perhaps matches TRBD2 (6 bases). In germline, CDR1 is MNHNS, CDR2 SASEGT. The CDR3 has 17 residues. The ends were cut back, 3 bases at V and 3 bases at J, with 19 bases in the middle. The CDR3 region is CASSDQLWTTSTDTQYF. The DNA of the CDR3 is TGTGCCAGCAGTGATCAGCTTTGGACTACCTCAACAGATACGCAGTATTTT.

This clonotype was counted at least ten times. The CDR3 bases are TGCGCCAGCAGCTTCTATAGCGGGGAGGGAGATACGCAGTATTTT. Its protein product is CASSFYSGEGDTQYF. This chain connects TRBV5-1 to TRBJ2-3, with TRBD2 matching over 8 bases. The CDR3 runs to 15 residues. Germline trimming cut 2 bases from V and 5 bases from J; bases unmatched to any gene: 7. The germline CDR1 and CDR2 sequences are SGHRS and YFSETQ.

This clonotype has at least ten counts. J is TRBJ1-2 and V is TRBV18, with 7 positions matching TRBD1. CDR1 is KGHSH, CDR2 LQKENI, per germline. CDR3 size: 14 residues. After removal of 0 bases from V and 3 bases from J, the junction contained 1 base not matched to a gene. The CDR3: CASSPPTGDYGYTF. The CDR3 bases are TGTGCCAGCTCACCACCCACAGGGGACTATGGCTACACCTTC.

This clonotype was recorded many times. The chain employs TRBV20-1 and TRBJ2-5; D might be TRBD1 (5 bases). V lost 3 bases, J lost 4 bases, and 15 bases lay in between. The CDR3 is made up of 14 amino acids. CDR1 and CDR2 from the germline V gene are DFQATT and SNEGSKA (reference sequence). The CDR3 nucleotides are TGCAGTGCTAGTTCCACGACAGAGAGAGAGACCCAGTACTTC. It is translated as CSASSTTERETQYF.

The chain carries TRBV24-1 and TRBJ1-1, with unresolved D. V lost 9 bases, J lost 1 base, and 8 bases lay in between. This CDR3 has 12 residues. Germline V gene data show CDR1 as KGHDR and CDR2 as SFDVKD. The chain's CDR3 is CATGTPNTEAFF. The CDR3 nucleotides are TGTGCCACCGGTACCCCGAACACTGAAGCTTTCTTT.

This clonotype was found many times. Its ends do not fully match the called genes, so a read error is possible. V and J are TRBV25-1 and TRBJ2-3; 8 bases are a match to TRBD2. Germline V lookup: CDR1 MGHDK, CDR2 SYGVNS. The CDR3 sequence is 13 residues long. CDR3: CASRSGSKDTQYF. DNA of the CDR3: TGTGCCAGCCGGAGCGGGAGCAAAGATACGCAGTATTTT.

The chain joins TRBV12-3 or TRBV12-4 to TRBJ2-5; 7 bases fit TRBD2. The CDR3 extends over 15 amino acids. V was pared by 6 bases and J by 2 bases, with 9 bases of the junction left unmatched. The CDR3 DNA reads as TGTGCCAGCAGCTACGGGGGGTCGTTTCAAGAGACCCAGTACTTC. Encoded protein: CASSYGGSFQETQYF.

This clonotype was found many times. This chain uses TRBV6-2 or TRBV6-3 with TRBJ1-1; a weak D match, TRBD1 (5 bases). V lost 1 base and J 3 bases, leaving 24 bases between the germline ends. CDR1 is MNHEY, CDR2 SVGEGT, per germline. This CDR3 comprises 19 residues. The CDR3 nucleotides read TGTGCCAGCAGTTACTTTCCGTACCTGATAGACCGGGGGGACACTGAAGCTTTCTTT. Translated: CASSYFPYLIDRGDTEAFF.

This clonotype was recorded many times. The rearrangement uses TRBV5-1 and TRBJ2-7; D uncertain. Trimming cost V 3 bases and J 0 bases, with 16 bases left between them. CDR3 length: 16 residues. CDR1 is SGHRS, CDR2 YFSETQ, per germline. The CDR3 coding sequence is TGCGCCAGCAGCTCCAAAGGCGAGACGGCCTCCTACGAGCAGTACTTC. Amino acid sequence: CASSSKGETASYEQYF.

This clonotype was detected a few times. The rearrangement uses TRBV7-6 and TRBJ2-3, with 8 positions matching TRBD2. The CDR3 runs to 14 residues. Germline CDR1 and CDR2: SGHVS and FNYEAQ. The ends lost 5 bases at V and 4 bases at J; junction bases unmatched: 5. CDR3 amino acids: CASSRGGKADTQYF. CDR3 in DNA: TGTGCCAGCAGCCGGGGGGGAAAAGCAGATACGCAGTATTTT.

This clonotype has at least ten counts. The CDR3 reads CASSLIRSYEQYF. CDR3 DNA: TGTGCCAGCAGCTTAATCAGGTCCTACGAGCAGTACTTC. The chain combines TRBV7-9 with TRBJ2-7; the D is unclear. From germline, CDR1 is SEHNR and CDR2 FQNEAQ (reference sequence). The V end was cut by 2 bases, the J end by 1 base, with 6 bases between. There are 13 residues in the CDR3. Full variable domain (remainder filled in from reference TRBV7-9 and TRBJ2-7): DTGVSQNPRHKITKRGQNVTFRCDPISEHNRLYWYRQTLGQGPEFLTYFQNEAQLEKSRLLSDRFSAERPKGSFSTLEIQRTEQGDSAMYLCASSLIRSYEQYFGPGTRLTVT.

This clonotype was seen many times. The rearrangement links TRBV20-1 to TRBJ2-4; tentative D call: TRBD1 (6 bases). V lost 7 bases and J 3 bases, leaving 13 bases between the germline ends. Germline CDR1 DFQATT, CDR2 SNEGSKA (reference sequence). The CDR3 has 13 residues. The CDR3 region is CSGRGGDKNIQYF. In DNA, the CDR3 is TGCAGTGGACGAGGGGGTGACAAAAACATTCAGTACTTC.

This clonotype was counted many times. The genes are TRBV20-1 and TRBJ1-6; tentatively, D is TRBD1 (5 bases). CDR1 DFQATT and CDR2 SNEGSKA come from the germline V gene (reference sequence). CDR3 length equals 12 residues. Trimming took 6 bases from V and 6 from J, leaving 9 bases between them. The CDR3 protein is CSAGTVNSPLHF. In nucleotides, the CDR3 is TGCAGTGCCGGGACTGTTAATTCACCCCTCCACTTT.

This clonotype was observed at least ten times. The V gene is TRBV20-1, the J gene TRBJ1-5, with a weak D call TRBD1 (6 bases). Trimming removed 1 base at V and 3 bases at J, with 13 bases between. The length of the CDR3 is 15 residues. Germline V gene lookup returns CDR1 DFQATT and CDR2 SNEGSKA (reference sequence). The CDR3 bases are TGCAGTGCTAGAGTGGACAGTTCCTTCAATCAGCCCCAGCATTTT. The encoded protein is CSARVDSSFNQPQHF.

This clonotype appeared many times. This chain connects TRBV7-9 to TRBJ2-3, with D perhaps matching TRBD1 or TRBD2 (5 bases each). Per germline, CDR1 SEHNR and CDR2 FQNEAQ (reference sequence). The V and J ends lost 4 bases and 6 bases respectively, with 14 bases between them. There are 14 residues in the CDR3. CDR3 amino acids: CASSSNRDLDTQYF. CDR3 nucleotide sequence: TGTGCCAGCAGCTCAAACCGGGACCTGGATACGCAGTATTTT.